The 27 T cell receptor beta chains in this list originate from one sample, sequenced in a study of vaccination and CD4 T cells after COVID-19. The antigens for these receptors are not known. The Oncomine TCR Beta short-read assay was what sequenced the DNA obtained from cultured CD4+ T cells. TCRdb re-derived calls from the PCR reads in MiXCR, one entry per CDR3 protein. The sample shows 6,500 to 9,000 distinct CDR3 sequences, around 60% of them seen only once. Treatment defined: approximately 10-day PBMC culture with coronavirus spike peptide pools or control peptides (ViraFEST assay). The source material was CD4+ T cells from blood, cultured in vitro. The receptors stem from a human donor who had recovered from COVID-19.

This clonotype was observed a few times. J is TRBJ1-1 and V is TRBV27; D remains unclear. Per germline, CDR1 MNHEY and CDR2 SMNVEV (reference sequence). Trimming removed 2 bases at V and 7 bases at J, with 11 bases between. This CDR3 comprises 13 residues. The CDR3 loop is CASSLRSAGEAFF. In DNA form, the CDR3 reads TGTGCCAGCAGTTTACGGTCAGCCGGTGAAGCTTTCTTT.

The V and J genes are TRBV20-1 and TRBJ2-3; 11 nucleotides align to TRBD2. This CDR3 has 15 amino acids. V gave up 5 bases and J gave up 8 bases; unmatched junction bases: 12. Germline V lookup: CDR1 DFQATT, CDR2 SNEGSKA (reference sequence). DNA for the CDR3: TGCAGTGCTCCCGATAGCGGGAGGGTGATTCGTACGCAGTATTTT. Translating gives CSAPDSGRVIRTQYF.

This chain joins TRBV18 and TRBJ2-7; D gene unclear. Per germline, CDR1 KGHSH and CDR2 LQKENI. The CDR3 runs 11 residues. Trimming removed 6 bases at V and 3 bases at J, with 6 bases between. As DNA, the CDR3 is TGTGCCAGCTCTGGGAACTACGAGCAGTACTTC. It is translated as CASSGNYEQYF.

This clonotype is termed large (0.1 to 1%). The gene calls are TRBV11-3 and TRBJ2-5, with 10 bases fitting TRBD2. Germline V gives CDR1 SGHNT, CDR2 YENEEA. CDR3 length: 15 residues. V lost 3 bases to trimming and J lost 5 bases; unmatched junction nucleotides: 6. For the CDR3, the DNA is TGTGCCAGCAGCTTCTCTCTAGCGGGAGATGAGACCCAGTACTTC. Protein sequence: CASSFSLAGDETQYF.

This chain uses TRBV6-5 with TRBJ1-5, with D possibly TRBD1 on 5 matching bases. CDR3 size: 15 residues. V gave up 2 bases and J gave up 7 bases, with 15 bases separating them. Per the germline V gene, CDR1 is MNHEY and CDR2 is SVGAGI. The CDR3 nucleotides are TGTGCCAGCAGTTACCAGCCTGAACAGGTACAGCCCCAGCATTTT. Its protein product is CASSYQPEQVQPQHF.

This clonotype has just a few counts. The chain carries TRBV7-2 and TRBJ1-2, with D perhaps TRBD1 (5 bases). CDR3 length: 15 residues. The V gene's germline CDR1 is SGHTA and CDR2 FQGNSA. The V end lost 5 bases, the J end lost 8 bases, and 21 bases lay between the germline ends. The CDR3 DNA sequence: TGTGCCAGCAGCCTCAGACGGGATTTGTCAGGGGGCTACACCTTC. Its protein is CASSLRRDLSGGYTF.

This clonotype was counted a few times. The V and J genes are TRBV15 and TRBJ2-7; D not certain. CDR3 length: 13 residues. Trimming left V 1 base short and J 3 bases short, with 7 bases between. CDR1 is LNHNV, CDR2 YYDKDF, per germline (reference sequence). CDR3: CATSRGLNYEQYF. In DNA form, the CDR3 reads TGTGCCACCAGCAGAGGCCTAAACTACGAGCAGTACTTC.

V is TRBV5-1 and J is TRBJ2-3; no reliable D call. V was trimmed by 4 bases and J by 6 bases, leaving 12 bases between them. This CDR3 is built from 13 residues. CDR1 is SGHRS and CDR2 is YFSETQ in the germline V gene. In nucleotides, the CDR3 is TGCGCCAGCAGCACCTTATCTGGGGATACGCAGTATTTT. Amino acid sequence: CASSTLSGDTQYF.

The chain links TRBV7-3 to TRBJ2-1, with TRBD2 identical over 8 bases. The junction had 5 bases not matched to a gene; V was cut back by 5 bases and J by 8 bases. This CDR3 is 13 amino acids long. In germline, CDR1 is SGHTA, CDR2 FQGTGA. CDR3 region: CASSQGRGDEQFF. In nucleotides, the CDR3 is TGTGCCAGCAGCCAAGGGCGGGGGGATGAGCAGTTCTTC. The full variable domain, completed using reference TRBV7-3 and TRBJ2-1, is GAGVSQTPSNKVTEKGKYVELRCDPISGHTALYWYRQSLGQGPEFLIYFQGTGAADDSGLPNDRFFAVRPEGSVSTLKIQRTERGDSAVYLCASSQGRGDEQFFGPGTRLTVL.

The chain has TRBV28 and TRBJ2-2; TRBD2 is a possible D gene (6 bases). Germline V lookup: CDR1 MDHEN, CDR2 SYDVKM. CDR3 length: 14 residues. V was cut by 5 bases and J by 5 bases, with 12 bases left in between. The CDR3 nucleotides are TGTGCCAGCAGTCCCCCCGGGGGAACCGGGGAGCTGTTTTTT. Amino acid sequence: CASSPPGGTGELFF.

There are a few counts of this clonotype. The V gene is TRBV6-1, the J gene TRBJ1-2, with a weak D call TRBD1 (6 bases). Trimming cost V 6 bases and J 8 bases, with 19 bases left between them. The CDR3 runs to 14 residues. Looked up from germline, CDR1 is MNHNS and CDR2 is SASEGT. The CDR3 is CASRGASVKGGYTF. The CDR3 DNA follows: TGTGCCAGCAGGGGGGCGTCCGTGAAGGGGGGCTACACCTTC.

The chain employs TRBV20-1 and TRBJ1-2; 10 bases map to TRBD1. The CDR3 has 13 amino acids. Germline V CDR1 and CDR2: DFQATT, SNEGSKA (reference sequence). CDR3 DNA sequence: TGCACTGCCGAGGGGACAGGGGTTTATGGCTACACCTTC. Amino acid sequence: CTAEGTGVYGYTF.

The CDR3 DNA sequence: TGCAGTGCTAGTGCTACCCAAGGGAGTAGTGTTGAAAAACTGTTTTTT. Translated: CSASATQGSSVEKLFF. The chain links TRBV20-1 to TRBJ1-4; no clear D. Per the germline V gene, CDR1 is DFQATT and CDR2 is SNEGSKA (reference sequence). The CDR3 runs 16 residues. V lost 3 bases to trimming and J lost 7 bases, with 21 bases between them.

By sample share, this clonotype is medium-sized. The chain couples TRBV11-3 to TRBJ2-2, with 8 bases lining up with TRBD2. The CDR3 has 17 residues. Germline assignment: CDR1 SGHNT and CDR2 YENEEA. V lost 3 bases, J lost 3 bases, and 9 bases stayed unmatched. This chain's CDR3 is CASSFRSGGPDTGELFF. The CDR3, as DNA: TGTGCCAGCAGCTTTAGGTCGGGAGGGCCGGACACCGGGGAGCTGTTTTTT. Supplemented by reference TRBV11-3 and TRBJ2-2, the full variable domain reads EAGVVQSPRYKIIEKKQPVAFWCNPISGHNTLYWYLQNLGQGPELLIRYENEEAVDDSQLPKDRFSAERLKGVDSTLKIQPAELGDSAVYLCASSFRSGGPDTGELFFGEGSRLTVL.

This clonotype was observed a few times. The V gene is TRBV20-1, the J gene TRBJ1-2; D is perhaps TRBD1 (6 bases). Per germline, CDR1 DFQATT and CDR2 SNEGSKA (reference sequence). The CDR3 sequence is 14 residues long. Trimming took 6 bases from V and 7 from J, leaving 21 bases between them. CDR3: CSAPAVAGAIGYTF. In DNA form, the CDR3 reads TGCAGTGCCCCCGCCGTGGCGGGGGCAATTGGCTACACCTTC.

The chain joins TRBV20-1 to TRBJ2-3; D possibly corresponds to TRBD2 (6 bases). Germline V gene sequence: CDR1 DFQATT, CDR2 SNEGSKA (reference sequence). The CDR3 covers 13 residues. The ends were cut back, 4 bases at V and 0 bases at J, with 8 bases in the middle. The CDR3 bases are TGCAGTGCTACCGGGACTAGCACAGATACGCAGTATTTT. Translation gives CSATGTSTDTQYF.

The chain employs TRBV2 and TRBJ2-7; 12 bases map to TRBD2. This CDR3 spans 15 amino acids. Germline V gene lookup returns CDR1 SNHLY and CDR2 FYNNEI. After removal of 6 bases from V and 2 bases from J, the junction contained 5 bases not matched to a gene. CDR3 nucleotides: TGTGCCAGCAGGCAAGCTAGCGGGGGGGCCTACGAGCAGTACTTC. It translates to CASRQASGGAYEQYF.

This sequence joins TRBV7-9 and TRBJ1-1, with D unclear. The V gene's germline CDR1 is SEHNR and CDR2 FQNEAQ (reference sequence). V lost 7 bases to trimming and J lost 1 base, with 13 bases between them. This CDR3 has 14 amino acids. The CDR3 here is CASTLDQTNTEAFF. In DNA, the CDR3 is TGTGCCAGCACACTCGACCAGACGAACACTGAAGCTTTCTTT. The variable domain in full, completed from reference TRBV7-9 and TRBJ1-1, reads DTGVSQNPRHKITKRGQNVTFRCDPISEHNRLYWYRQTLGQGPEFLTYFQNEAQLEKSRLLSDRFSAERPKGSFSTLEIQRTEQGDSAMYLCASTLDQTNTEAFFGQGTRLTVV.

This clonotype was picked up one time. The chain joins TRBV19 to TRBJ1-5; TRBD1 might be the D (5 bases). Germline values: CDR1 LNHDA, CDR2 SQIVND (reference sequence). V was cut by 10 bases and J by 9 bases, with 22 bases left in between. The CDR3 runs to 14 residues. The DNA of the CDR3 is TGTGCCACCGGGATACGGCAGGGTGGTAGGCCCCAGCATTTT. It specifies CATGIRQGGRPQHF.

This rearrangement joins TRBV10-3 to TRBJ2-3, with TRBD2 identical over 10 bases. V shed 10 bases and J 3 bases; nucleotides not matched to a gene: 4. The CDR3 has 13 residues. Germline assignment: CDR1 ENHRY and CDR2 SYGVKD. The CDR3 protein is CATLAGGTDTQYF. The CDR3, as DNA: TGTGCCACCTTAGCGGGGGGTACAGATACGCAGTATTTT.

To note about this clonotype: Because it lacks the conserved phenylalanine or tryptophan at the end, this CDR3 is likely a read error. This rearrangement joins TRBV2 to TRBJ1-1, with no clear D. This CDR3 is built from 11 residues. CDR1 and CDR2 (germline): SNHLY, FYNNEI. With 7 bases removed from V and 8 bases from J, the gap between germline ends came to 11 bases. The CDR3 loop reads CASMGFREAFS. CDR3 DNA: TGTGCCAGCATGGGGTTTAGGGAAGCTTTCTCT.

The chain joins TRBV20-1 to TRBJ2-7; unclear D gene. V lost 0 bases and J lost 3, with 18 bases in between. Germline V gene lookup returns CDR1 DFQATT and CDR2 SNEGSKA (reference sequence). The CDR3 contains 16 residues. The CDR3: CSAREFVVGSLYEQYF. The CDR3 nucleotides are TGCAGTGCTAGAGAATTCGTGGTGGGGTCCCTCTACGAGCAGTACTTC.

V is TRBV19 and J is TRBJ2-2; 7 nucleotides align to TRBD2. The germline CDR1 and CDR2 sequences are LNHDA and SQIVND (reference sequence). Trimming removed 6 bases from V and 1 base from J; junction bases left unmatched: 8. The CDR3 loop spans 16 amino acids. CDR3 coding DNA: TGTGCCAGTAGATACGGGGACTACGGGAACACCGGGGAGCTGTTTTTT. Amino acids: CASRYGDYGNTGELFF.

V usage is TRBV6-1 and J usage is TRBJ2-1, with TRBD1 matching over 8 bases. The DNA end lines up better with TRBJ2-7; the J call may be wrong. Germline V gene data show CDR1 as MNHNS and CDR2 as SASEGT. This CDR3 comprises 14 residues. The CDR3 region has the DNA TGTGCCAGCAGGGCGACAGGGGAGACCTACGAGCAGTACTTC. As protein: CASRATGETYEQYF.

CDR3 DNA sequence: TGCAGTGCTAGGGGGACTAGCGGCTCCTACGAGCAGTACTTC. Translated: CSARGTSGSYEQYF. The genes are TRBV20-1 and TRBJ2-7; TRBD2 agrees at 11 bases. Unmatched junction bases numbered 1, after V lost 3 bases and J lost 0 bases. The CDR3 consists of 14 residues. Germline loops: CDR1 DFQATT, CDR2 SNEGSKA (reference sequence).

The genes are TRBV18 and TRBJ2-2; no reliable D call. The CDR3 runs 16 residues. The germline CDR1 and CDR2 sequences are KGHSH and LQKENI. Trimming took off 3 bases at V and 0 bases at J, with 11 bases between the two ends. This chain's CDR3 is CASSPGVGSNTGELFF. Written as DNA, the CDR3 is TGTGCCAGCTCACCGGGCGTAGGATCGAACACCGGGGAGCTGTTTTTT.

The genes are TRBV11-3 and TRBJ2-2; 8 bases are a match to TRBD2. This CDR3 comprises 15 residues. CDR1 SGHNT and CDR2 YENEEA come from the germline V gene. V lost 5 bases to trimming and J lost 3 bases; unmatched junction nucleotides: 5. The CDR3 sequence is CASSPQGLDTGELFF. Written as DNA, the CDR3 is TGTGCCAGCAGCCCCCAGGGACTAGACACCGGGGAGCTGTTTTTT.